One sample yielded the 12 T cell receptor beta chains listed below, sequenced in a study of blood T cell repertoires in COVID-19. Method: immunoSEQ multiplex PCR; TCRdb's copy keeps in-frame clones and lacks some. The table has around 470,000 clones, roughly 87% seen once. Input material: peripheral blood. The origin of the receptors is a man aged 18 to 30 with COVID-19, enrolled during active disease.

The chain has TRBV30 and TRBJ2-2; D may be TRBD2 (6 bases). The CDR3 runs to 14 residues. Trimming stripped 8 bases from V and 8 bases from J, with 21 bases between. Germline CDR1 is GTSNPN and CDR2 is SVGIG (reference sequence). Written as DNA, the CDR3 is TGTGCCGGGAAGGGAGGTCTCATCAAGGGGGAGCTGTTTTTT. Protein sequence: CAGKGGLIKGELFF.

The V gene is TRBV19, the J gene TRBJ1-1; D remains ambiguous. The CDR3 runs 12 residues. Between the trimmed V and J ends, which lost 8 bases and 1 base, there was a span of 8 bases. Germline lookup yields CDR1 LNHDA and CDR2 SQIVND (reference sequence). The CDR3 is CASRLGNTEAFF. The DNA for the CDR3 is TGTGCCAGTCGCCTCGGGAACACTGAAGCTTTCTTT.

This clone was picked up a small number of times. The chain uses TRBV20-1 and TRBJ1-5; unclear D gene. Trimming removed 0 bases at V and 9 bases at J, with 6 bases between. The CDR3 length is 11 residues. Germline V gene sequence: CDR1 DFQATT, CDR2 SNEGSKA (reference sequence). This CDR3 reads CSARDSGPQHF. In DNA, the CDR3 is TGCAGTGCTAGAGATAGTGGGCCCCAGCATTTT.

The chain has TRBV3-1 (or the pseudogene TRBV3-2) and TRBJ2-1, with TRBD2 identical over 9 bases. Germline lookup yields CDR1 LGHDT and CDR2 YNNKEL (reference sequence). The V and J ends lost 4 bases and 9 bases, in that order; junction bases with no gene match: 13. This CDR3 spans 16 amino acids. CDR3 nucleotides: TGTGCCAGCAGCCCGATCAGTAGCGGGAGTAAGGGTGAGCAGTTCTTC. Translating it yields CASSPISSGSKGEQFF.

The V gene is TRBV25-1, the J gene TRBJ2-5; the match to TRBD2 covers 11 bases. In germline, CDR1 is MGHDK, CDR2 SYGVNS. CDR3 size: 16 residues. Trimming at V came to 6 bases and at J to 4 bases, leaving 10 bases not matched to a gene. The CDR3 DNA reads TGTGCCAGCAGAGATATACTAGCGGGAGTTGGAGAGACCCAGTACTTC. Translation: CASRDILAGVGETQYF.

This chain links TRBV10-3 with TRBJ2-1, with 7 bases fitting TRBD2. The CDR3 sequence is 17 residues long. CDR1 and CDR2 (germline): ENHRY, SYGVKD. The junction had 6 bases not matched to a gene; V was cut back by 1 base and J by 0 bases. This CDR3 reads CAISEFSSGSSYNEQFF. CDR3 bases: TGTGCCATCAGTGAGTTCTCTAGCGGAAGCTCCTACAATGAGCAGTTCTTC.

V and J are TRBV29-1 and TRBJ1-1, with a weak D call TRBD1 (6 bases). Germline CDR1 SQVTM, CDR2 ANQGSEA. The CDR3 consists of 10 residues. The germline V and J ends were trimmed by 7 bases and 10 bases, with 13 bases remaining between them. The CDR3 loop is CSAGQSRAFF. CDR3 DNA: TGCAGCGCTGGACAGAGTCGAGCTTTCTTT. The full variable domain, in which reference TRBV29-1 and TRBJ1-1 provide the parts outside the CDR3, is SAVISQKPSRDICQRGTSLTIQCQVDSQVTMMFWYRQQPGQSLTLIATANQGSEATYESGFVIDKFPISRPNLTFSTLTVSNMSPEDSSIYLCSAGQSRAFFGQGTRLTVV.

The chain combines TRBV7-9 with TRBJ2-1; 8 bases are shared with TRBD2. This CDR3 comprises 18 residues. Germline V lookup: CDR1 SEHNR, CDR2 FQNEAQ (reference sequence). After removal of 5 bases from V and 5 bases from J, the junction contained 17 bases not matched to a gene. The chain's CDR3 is CASSPPTGLAGGNNEQFF. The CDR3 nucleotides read TGTGCCAGCAGCCCCCCCACCGGCCTGGCGGGGGGAAACAATGAGCAGTTCTTC.

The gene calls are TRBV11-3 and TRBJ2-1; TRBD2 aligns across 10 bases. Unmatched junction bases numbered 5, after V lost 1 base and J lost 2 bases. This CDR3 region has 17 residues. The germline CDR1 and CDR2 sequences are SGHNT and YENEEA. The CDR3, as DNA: TGTGCCAGCAGCTTAGGGAGCGGGAGGGCCACCTACAATGAGCAGTTCTTC. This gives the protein CASSLGSGRATYNEQFF.

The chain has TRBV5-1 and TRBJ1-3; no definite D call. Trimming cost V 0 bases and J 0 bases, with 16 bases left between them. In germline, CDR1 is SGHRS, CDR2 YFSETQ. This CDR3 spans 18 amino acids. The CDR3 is CASSLAPPGAYSGNTIYF. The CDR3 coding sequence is TGCGCCAGCAGCTTGGCCCCCCCAGGCGCCTACTCTGGAAACACCATATATTTT.

CDR3 in amino acids: CASSLTGGLNQPQHF. The CDR3 nucleotides are TGTGCCAGCAGCTTGACAGGGGGCCTCAATCAGCCCCAGCATTTT. The chain is built from TRBV12-1 and TRBJ1-5; the D call TRBD1 from the table was never checked on the DNA. TRBV12-1 is marked as a pseudogene. CDR3 length equals 15 residues.

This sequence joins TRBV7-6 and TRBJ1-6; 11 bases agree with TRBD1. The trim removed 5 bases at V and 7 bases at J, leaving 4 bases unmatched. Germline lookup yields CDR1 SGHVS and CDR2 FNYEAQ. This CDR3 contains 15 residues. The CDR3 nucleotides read TGTGCCAGCAGCATTGGACAGGGGGCGAATTCACCCCTCCACTTT. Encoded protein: CASSIGQGANSPLHF.